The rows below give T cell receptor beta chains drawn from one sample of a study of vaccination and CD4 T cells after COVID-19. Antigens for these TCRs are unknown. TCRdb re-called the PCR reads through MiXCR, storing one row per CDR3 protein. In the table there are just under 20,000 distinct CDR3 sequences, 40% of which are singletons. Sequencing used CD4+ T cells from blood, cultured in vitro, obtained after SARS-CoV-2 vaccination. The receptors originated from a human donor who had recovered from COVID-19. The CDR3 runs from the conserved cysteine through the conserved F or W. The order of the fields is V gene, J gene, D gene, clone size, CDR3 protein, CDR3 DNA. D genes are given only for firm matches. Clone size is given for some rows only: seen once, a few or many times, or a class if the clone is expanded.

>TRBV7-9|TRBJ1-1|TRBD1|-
CASSRPGTGDTEAFF
TGTGCCAGCAGCCGTCCCGGGACAGGGGACACTGAAGCTTTCTTT
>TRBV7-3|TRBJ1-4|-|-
CASSPYGGADEKLFF
TGTGCCAGCAGCCCCTACGGGGGGGCGGACGAAAAACTGTTTTTT
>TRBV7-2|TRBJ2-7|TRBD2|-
CASSLELAGGLEQYF
TGTGCCAGCAGCTTAGAGTTAGCGGGGGGCCTGGAGCAGTACTTC
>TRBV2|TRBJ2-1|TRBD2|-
CASSWGGYNEQFF
TGTGCCAGCAGTTGGGGAGGGTACAATGAGCAGTTCTTC
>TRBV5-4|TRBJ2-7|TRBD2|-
CASSLQGGSYEQYF
TGTGCCAGCAGCTTGCAGGGAGGGTCCTACGAGCAGTACTTC
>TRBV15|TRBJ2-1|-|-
CATSRARLDNEQFF
TGTGCCACCAGCAGAGCCCGACTAGACAATGAGCAGTTCTTC
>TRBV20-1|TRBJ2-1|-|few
CSARDRGGFYNEQFF
TGCAGTGCTAGAGATAGGGGGGGGTTCTACAATGAGCAGTTCTTC
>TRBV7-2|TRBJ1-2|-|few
CASSLVQIRGYTF
TGTGCCAGCAGCTTAGTCCAGATCCGGGGCTACACCTTC
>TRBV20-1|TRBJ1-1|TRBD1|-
CSGQGAMNTEAFF
TGCAGTGGTCAGGGGGCTATGAACACTGAAGCTTTCTTT
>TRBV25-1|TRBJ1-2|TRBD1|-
CASSESGTGSDGYTF
TGTGCCAGCAGTGAATCCGGGACAGGGTCGGATGGCTACACCTTC
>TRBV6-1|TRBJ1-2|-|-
CASSSGLLSGDGYTF
TGTGCCAGCAGCTCGGGACTCCTTAGCGGGGATGGCTACACCTTC
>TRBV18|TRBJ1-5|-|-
CASSPRVRNQPQHF
TGTGCCAGCTCACCCCGGGTCCGCAATCAGCCCCAGCATTTT
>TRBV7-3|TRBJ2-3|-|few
CASSLSGGADTQYF
TGTGCCAGCAGCTTAAGTGGTGGGGCAGATACGCAGTATTTT
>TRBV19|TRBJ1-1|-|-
CASSIDRTYRDTEAFF
TGTGCCAGTAGTATAGATCGGACTTATCGGGACACTGAAGCTTTCTTT
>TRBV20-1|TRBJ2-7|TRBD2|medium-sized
CSARDQAGVPYEQYF
TGCAGTGCTAGAGATCAAGCGGGAGTACCCTACGAGCAGTACTTC
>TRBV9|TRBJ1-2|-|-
CASSRKGTENYGYTF
TGTGCCAGCAGCCGCAAAGGGACGGAGAACTATGGCTACACCTTC
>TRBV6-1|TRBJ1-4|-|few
CASRVPVAREKLFF
TGTGCCAGCAGAGTTCCGGTGGCGAGGGAAAAACTGTTTTTT
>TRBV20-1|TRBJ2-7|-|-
CSARRPGGTGEQYF
TGCAGTGCTAGACGCCCCGGCGGGACGGGAGAGCAGTACTTC
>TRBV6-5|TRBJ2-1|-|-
CASSYSRPNNEQFF
TGTGCCAGCAGTTACTCAAGGCCTAACAATGAGCAGTTCTTC
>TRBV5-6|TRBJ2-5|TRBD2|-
CASSLSGGETQYF
TGTGCCAGCAGCTTATCGGGGGGGGAGACCCAGTACTTC
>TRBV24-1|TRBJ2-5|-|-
CARLSIRDAGETQYF
TGTGCCAGACTTTCCATCCGGGACGCAGGAGAGACCCAGTACTTC
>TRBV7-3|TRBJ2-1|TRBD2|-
CASSLVAGSYNEQFF
TGTGCCAGCAGCTTAGTAGCGGGCTCCTACAATGAGCAGTTCTTC
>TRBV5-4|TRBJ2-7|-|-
CASSLGISYEQYF
TGTGCCAGCAGCTTAGGGATTTCCTACGAGCAGTACTTC
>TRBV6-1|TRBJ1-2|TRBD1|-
CASGTGSQGYTF
TGTGCCAGCGGGACAGGGTCTCAAGGCTACACCTTC
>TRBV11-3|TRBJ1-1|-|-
CASSLGLLAAEAFF
TGTGCCAGCAGCTTAGGGCTTCTGGCCGCTGAAGCTTTCTTT
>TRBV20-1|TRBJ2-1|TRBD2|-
CSAEELAGGRDEQFF
TGCAGTGCAGAGGAGCTAGCGGGAGGCCGGGATGAGCAGTTCTTC
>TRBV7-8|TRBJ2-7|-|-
CASSLGGPGAGVYEQYF
TGTGCCAGCAGCTTAGGAGGACCCGGGGCAGGGGTCTACGAGCAGTACTTC
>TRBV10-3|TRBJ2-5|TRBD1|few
CAISAGQGDGETQYF
TGTGCCATCAGTGCGGGACAGGGGGACGGGGAGACCCAGTACTTC
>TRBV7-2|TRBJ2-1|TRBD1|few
CASSLGVMQGANEQFF
TGTGCCAGCAGCTTAGGAGTCATGCAGGGGGCAAATGAGCAGTTCTTC
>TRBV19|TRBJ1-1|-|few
CASSIGRGNTEAFF
TGTGCCAGTAGTATCGGTCGGGGGAACACTGAAGCTTTCTTT
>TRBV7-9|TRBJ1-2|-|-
CASSDNSQGYTF
TGTGCCAGCAGCGATAACAGTCAAGGCTACACCTTC
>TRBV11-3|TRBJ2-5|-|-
CASSLLLQETQYF
TGTGCCAGCAGCTTACTCCTCCAAGAGACCCAGTACTTC
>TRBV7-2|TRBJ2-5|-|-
CASSLGRAETQYF
TGTGCCAGCAGCTTGGGCAGGGCAGAGACCCAGTACTTC
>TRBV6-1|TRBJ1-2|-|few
CASNNGREIYGYTF
TGTGCCAGCAATAATGGCAGGGAAATTTATGGCTACACCTTC
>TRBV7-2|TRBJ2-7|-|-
CASSPQTYEQYF
TGTGCCAGCAGCCCCCAAACCTACGAGCAGTACTTC
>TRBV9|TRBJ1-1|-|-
CASSPPGPSTMNTEAFF
TGTGCCAGCAGCCCCCCGGGGCCCTCAACCATGAACACTGAAGCTTTCTTT
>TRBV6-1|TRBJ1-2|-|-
CASRGGYIGYTF
TGTGCCAGCAGGGGGGGGTACATCGGCTACACCTTC
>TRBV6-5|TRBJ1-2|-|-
CASSYSRDTANYGYTF
TGTGCCAGCAGTTACTCCCGGGACACCGCTAACTATGGCTACACCTTC
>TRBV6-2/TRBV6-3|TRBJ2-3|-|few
CASKAVTDTQYF
TGTGCCAGCAAAGCGGTCACAGATACGCAGTATTTT
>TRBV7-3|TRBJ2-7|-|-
CASTLKNGESYEQYF
TGTGCCAGCACCCTAAAGAACGGGGAATCCTACGAGCAGTACTTC
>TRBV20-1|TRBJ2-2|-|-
CSGTASASNTGELFF
TGCAGTGGTACTGCTAGCGCCTCGAACACCGGGGAGCTGTTTTTT
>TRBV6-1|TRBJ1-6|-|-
CASSGEMISPLHF
TGTGCCAGCAGTGGCGAGATGATTTCACCCCTCCACTTT
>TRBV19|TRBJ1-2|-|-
CASSTRQFGYTF
TGTGCCAGTAGTACTCGGCAGTTTGGCTACACCTTC
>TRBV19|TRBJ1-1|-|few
CASSPFLGDNTEAFF
TGTGCCAGTAGTCCCTTTTTGGGAGATAACACTGAAGCTTTCTTT
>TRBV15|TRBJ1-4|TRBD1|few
CATSRLEGQGREKLFF
TGTGCCACCAGCAGACTAGAGGGACAGGGTAGGGAAAAACTGTTTTTT
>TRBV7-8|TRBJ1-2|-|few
CASSSNRDNYGYTF
TGTGCCAGCAGCAGCAACCGGGACAACTATGGCTACACCTTC
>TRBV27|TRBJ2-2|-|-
CASSLSGWLTGELFF
TGTGCCAGCAGTTTATCCGGGTGGTTAACCGGGGAGCTGTTTTTT
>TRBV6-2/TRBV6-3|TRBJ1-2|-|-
CASSPRGTVNYGYTF
TGTGCCAGCAGCCCCCGCGGGACGGTTAACTATGGCTACACCTTC
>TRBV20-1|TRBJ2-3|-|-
CSAPPPGTDTQYF
TGCAGTGCTCCCCCGCCGGGCACAGATACGCAGTATTTT
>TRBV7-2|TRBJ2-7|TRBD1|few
CASSLGAGGYEQYF
TGTGCCAGCAGCTTAGGGGCAGGGGGCTACGAGCAGTACTTC
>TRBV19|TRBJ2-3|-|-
CASSIGGPNGNQPQYF
TGTGCCAGTAGTATAGGGGGCCCCAATGGCAATCAGCCCCAGTATTTT
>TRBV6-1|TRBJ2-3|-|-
CASSEGGFWRTDTQYF
TGTGCCAGCAGTGAAGGGGGGTTTTGGCGCACAGATACGCAGTATTTT
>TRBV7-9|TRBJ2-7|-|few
CASSYVLVGNEQYF
TGTGCCAGCAGCTACGTCCTCGTGGGTAACGAGCAGTACTTC